The 27 T cell receptor beta chains below come from one sample, sequenced in a study of blood T cell repertoires in COVID-19. Only in-frame clones appear in the TCRdb table, and some are missing; sequencing was by immunoSEQ multiplex PCR. The table lists 72,000 or so clones, about 89% of them singletons, with around 13% in the top ten. Sequencing was performed on peripheral blood. The receptors here all came from a woman aged 60-75 years with acute or convalescent COVID-19.

The rearrangement links TRBV14 to TRBJ1-6; weak D call: TRBD1 (5 bases). Trimming cost V 2 bases and J 4 bases, with 6 bases left between them. Looked up from germline, CDR1 is SGHDN and CDR2 is FVKESK. This CDR3 contains 14 residues. CDR3 DNA: TGTGCCAGCAGCCAAACAGGATATAATTCACCCCTCCACTTT. This encodes CASSQTGYNSPLHF. Full variable domain (missing parts from reference TRBV14 and TRBJ1-6): EAGVTQFPSHSVIEKGQTVTLRCDPISGHDNLYWYRRVMGKEIKFLLHFVKESKQDESGMPNNRFLAERTGGTYSTLKVQPAELEDSGVYFCASSQTGYNSPLHFGNGTRLTVT.

The rearrangement joins TRBV10-3 to TRBJ1-1; perhaps TRBD1 as D (6 bases). V lost 8 bases to trimming and J lost 11 bases, with 18 bases between them. The CDR3 has 12 amino acids. Germline V gene lookup returns CDR1 ENHRY and CDR2 SYGVKD. CDR3: CAIGGPGSQAFF. CDR3 DNA: TGTGCCATCGGGGGCCCAGGGAGTCAGGCTTTCTTT.

The chain has TRBV30 and TRBJ2-2; 7 nucleotides line up with TRBD2. The V gene's germline CDR1 is GTSNPN and CDR2 SVGIG (reference sequence). CDR3 length: 17 residues. After removal of 0 bases from V and 0 bases from J, the junction contained 7 bases not matched to a gene. The CDR3 loop is CAWSVLSAGANTGELFF. The DNA of the CDR3 is TGTGCCTGGAGTGTATTGTCGGCGGGGGCGAACACCGGGGAGCTGTTTTTT.

CDR3 residues: CAIRGQASSYEQYF. Written as DNA, the CDR3 is TGTGCCATCAGGGGACAGGCTAGCTCCTACGAGCAGTACTTC. The chain links TRBV10-3 to TRBJ2-7; TRBD1 matches at 8 bases. The CDR3 is made up of 14 amino acids. Germline V gene lookup returns CDR1 ENHRY and CDR2 SYGVKD. With V trimmed by 6 bases and J by 0 bases, 4 bases remained unmatched.

By share, this clone counts as medium-sized. J is TRBJ1-2 and V is TRBV28; a possible D gene is TRBD1 (5 bases). CDR3 length: 13 residues. Germline CDR1 reads MDHEN; CDR2 reads SYDVKM. V lost 3 bases and J lost 11, with 16 bases in between. The CDR3 spells CASSLPSVRGYTF. CDR3 nucleotide sequence: TGTGCCAGCAGTTTGCCCTCGGTCCGGGGGTACACCTTC.

The rearrangement links TRBV24-1 to TRBJ2-5; TRBD2 matches at 16 bases. The CDR3 consists of 18 residues. Unmatched junction bases numbered 9, after V lost 3 bases and J lost 6 bases. CDR1 is KGHDR, CDR2 SFDVKD, per germline. In nucleotides, the CDR3 is TGTGCCACCAGTGATGGGACTAGCGGGGGGGCAGCGTTTAAGACCCAGTACTTC. Encoded protein: CATSDGTSGGAAFKTQYF.

J is TRBJ1-5 and V is TRBV5-8; D unclear. With 1 base removed from V and 6 bases from J, the gap between germline ends came to 11 bases. The V gene's germline CDR1 is SGHTS and CDR2 YDEGEE. The CDR3 runs 14 residues. CDR3: CASSLRARGQPQHF. Written as DNA, the CDR3 is TGTGCCAGCAGCTTGAGGGCTCGGGGTCAGCCCCAGCATTTT.

This chain joins TRBV7-6 and TRBJ2-5; 9 bases are a match to TRBD2. Germline V CDR1 and CDR2: SGHVS, FNYEAQ. J gave up 5 bases and V 4 bases, and 11 bases lay outside the gene matches. The CDR3 consists of 16 residues. CDR3 DNA sequence: TGTGCCAGCAGCTCACTCGACGAGCGGGGGGTGGAGACCCAGTACTTC. It specifies CASSSLDERGVETQYF.

The chain couples TRBV2 to TRBJ2-5, with D perhaps TRBD2 (5 bases). In germline, CDR1 is SNHLY, CDR2 FYNNEI. V gave up 6 bases and J gave up 4 bases, with 12 bases separating them. The CDR3 runs 13 residues. The CDR3 nucleotides are TGTGCCAGCAGGGACTCCGCCCGAGAGACCCAGTACTTC. It is translated as CASRDSARETQYF.

The gene calls are TRBV4-1 and TRBJ2-2, with D tentatively TRBD1 (6 bases). Trimming pared 3 bases from V and 4 bases from J, leaving 15 bases between. The CDR3 sequence is 16 residues long. Germline CDR1 reads MGHRA; CDR2 reads YSYEKL. The CDR3 spells CASSQDGTPATGELFF. The CDR3 DNA is TGCGCCAGCAGCCAGGACGGGACACCAGCCACCGGGGAGCTGTTTTTT.

The J gene is TRBJ1-4, the V gene TRBV15; the match to TRBD1 covers 11 bases. Trimming at V came to 3 bases and at J to 7 bases, leaving 4 bases not matched to a gene. Looked up from germline, CDR1 is LNHNV and CDR2 is YYDKDF (reference sequence). This CDR3 is 15 amino acids long. This CDR3 reads CATSRGGTGGEKLFF. The CDR3 DNA sequence: TGTGCCACCAGCAGGGGCGGGACAGGGGGTGAAAAACTGTTTTTT. The whole variable domain, remainder taken from reference TRBV15 and TRBJ1-4, is DAMVIQNPRYQVTQFGKPVTLSCSQTLNHNVMYWYQQKSSQAPKLLFHYYDKDFNNEADTPDNFQSRRPNTSFCFLDIRSPGLGDTAMYLCATSRGGTGGEKLFFGSGTQLSVL.

V and J are TRBV7-3 and TRBJ2-1; TRBD2 matches at 9 bases. CDR3 length equals 18 residues. Germline CDR1 reads SGHTA; CDR2 reads FQGTGA. V shed 1 base and J 7 bases; nucleotides not matched to a gene: 14. The CDR3 nucleotides are TGTGCCAGCAGCTTAAAACCTAAGCTCCCTAGCGGGGAAAATGAGCAGTTCTTC. Its translation: CASSLKPKLPSGENEQFF.

This clone was detected only once. The J gene is TRBJ2-5, the V gene TRBV27; D is perhaps TRBD1 (5 bases). The germline gives CDR1 MNHEY, CDR2 SMNVEV (reference sequence). The CDR3 length is 15 residues. V lost 6 bases to trimming and J lost 2 bases, with 16 bases between them. The DNA for the CDR3 is TGTGCCAGCAGCCCCCTGGTTGGGGCGCAAGAGACCCAGTACTTC. Translating gives CASSPLVGAQETQYF.

V gene TRBV3-1 (or the pseudogene TRBV3-2) combines with J gene TRBJ2-1; TRBD2 matches 7 bases. The CDR3 spans 19 residues. Germline trimming cut 2 bases from V and 6 bases from J; bases unmatched to any gene: 19. Germline CDR1 LGHDT, CDR2 YNNKEL (reference sequence). CDR3 in amino acids: CASSQRSGGGVGLGNEQFF. For the CDR3, the DNA is TGTGCCAGCAGCCAAAGGTCCGGCGGGGGTGTCGGCCTGGGCAATGAGCAGTTCTTC.

As DNA, the CDR3 is TGTGCCAGCAGCCAAGATCGCCCAGGGCGCGGCTACACCTTC. Translation gives CASSQDRPGRGYTF. The chain carries TRBV14 and TRBJ1-2, with D possibly matching TRBD1 (5 bases). Germline lookup yields CDR1 SGHDN and CDR2 FVKESK. This CDR3 spans 14 amino acids. V lost 0 bases, J lost 8 bases, and 13 bases lay in between.

The V call is TRBV11-3, the J call TRBJ2-3; perhaps TRBD2 as D (6 bases). Germline CDR1 reads SGHNT; CDR2 reads YENEEA. With 5 bases removed from V and 4 bases from J, the gap between germline ends came to 10 bases. This CDR3 region has 13 residues. The CDR3 nucleotides are TGTGCCAGCAGCCCGGCGGGGTCAGATACGCAGTATTTT. This codes for CASSPAGSDTQYF.

This chain joins TRBV3-1 (or the pseudogene TRBV3-2) and TRBJ2-1; TRBD2 matches 9 bases. V was clipped by 0 bases and J by 7 bases; unmatched bases: 10. CDR3 length: 17 residues. Germline lookup yields CDR1 LGHDT and CDR2 YNNKEL (reference sequence). This chain's CDR3 is CASSQDVASGAVNEQFF. CDR3 DNA: TGTGCCAGCAGCCAAGATGTGGCTAGCGGGGCAGTAAATGAGCAGTTCTTC.

The V and J genes are TRBV9 and TRBJ1-3, with TRBD1 matching over 9 bases. The CDR3 consists of 16 residues. The V gene end was trimmed by 4 bases and the J gene end by 0 bases; junction bases not matched to a gene: 5. CDR1 is SGDLS and CDR2 is YYNGEE in the germline V gene. This CDR3 reads CASSSQDRGSGNTIYF. CDR3 nucleotides: TGTGCCAGCAGCTCTCAGGACAGGGGCTCTGGAAACACCATATATTTT. Full variable domain (outside the CDR3, taken from reference TRBV9 and TRBJ1-3): DSGVTQTPKHLITATGQRVTLRCSPRSGDLSVYWYQQSLDQGLQFLIQYYNGEERAKGNILERFSAQQFPDLHSELNLSSLELGDSALYFCASSSQDRGSGNTIYFGEGSWLTVV.

This chain connects TRBV2 to TRBJ1-1, with 9 nucleotides matching TRBD1. This CDR3 has 14 residues. The V gene's germline CDR1 is SNHLY and CDR2 FYNNEI. With V trimmed by 6 bases and J by 6 bases, 8 bases remained unmatched. CDR3 residues: CASRETGGIAEAFF. The CDR3 DNA reads as TGTGCCAGCAGAGAGACAGGGGGTATAGCTGAAGCTTTCTTT.

The CDR3 nucleotides read TGCGCCAGCAGCTTGGTTATAAGGGACAGGGGAAATCAGCCCCAGCATTTT. Its protein product is CASSLVIRDRGNQPQHF. The chain links TRBV5-1 to TRBJ1-5; 10 bases match TRBD1. Germline V gene data show CDR1 as SGHRS and CDR2 as YFSETQ. J gave up 4 bases and V 0 bases, and 7 bases lay outside the gene matches. This CDR3 spans 17 amino acids.

The rearrangement joins TRBV7-9 to TRBJ1-2; 10 bases are shared with TRBD1. After removal of 1 base from V and 2 bases from J, the junction contained 4 bases not matched to a gene. The CDR3 spans 16 residues. CDR1 is SEHNR, CDR2 FQNEAQ, per germline (reference sequence). This CDR3 is CASSLVPTGGNYGYTF. Here the CDR3 DNA reads TGTGCCAGCAGCTTAGTCCCGACAGGGGGCAACTATGGCTACACCTTC.

This clone occurred once. The chain links TRBV7-8 to TRBJ1-5; D perhaps matches TRBD1 (6 bases). The germline V gene encodes CDR1 SGHVS and CDR2 FQNEAQ. The CDR3 extends over 13 amino acids. The ends were cut back, 3 bases at V and 9 bases at J, with 12 bases in the middle. The CDR3 loop reads CASSLGAQAPQHF. The CDR3 DNA sequence: TGTGCCAGCAGCTTGGGGGCGCAGGCGCCCCAGCATTTT. Variable domain in full (rest from reference TRBV7-8 and TRBJ1-5): GAGVSQSPRYKVAKRGQDVALRCDPISGHVSLFWYQQALGQGPEFLTYFQNEAQLDKSGLPSDRFFAERPEGSVSTLKIQRTQQEDSAVYLCASSLGAQAPQHFGDGTRLSIL.

The V and J genes are TRBV4-1 and TRBJ2-4; the D gene is possibly TRBD1 (6 bases). The CDR3 covers 14 residues. Germline V CDR1 and CDR2: MGHRA, YSYEKL. Trimming left V 3 bases short and J 9 bases short, with 15 bases between. CDR3 bases: TGCGCCAGCAGCCAGCCACAGGGAAGGGGCATTCAGTACTTC. Its translation is CASSQPQGRGIQYF.

This clone was detected only once. Other DNA sequences from this sample encode an identical CDR3 as well. CDR3 bases: TGCGCCAGCAGCTTGGGGCAGAACACCGGGGAGCTGTTTTTT. Residues: CASSLGQNTGELFF. The V and J genes are TRBV5-1 and TRBJ2-2; D remains unclear. The CDR3 runs 14 residues. The germline V and J ends were trimmed by 0 bases and 1 base, with 4 bases remaining between them. The germline V gene has CDR1 SGHRS and CDR2 YFSETQ.

This chain connects TRBV4-1 to TRBJ2-2, with a tentative D call TRBD2 (5 bases). Trimming removed 1 base at V and 5 bases at J, with 23 bases between. CDR3 length: 19 residues. The germline V gene has CDR1 MGHRA and CDR2 YSYEKL. CDR3 coding DNA: TGCGCCAGCAGCCAAGGCGTGCGGATCGGGGTGGTGAGGACCGGGGAGCTGTTTTTT. Amino acids: CASSQGVRIGVVRTGELFF.

The rearrangement links TRBV3-1 (or the pseudogene TRBV3-2) to TRBJ2-7, with 7 nucleotides matching TRBD1. The germline CDR1 and CDR2 sequences are LGHDT and YNNKEL (reference sequence). The CDR3 runs to 16 residues. V trimming: 3 bases; J trimming: 2 bases; junction bases outside the gene matches: 10. The CDR3 DNA sequence: TGTGCCAGCAGCCATGAACCGGGACAGAGGACCTACGAGCAGTACTTC. This codes for CASSHEPGQRTYEQYF.

The chain joins TRBV24-1 to TRBJ2-7; possible D gene TRBD1, 6 bases. Germline V gene sequence: CDR1 KGHDR, CDR2 SFDVKD. The V and J ends lost 6 bases and 4 bases respectively, with 18 bases between them. The CDR3 has 15 amino acids. This CDR3 is CATSLAGAVPYEQYF. The CDR3 DNA reads as TGTGCCACCAGTTTGGCAGGGGCCGTTCCTTACGAGCAGTACTTC.